The clone carrying this TCR beta chain has ten or more counts. Looked up from germline, CDR1 is ENHRY and CDR2 is SYGVKD. V lost 0 bases, J lost 2 bases, and 20 bases lay in between. This CDR3 has 18 residues. The data were taken from a study of CD8+CD57+ T cells in acquired aplastic anemia. The use of genomic DNA as template underpinned the TCR beta VDJ and CDR3 profiling. TCRdb reprocessed the reads with MiXCR, giving one entry per CDR3 protein. The repertoire includes 130,000 or so distinct CDR3 sequences, under 65% of them detected once, and around 27% sits in the top ten. Selection for sequencing was limited to patients who had shown CD8+CD57+ cell expansion by flow cytometry.

The chain uses TRBV10-3 and TRBJ2-7; D is perhaps TRBD1 (6 bases). This clonotype originated in a human donor with aplastic anemia. The specimen was sorted CD4+, CD8+, or CD8+CD57+ T cells (not recorded which) from PBMCs. The CDR3 DNA is TGTGCCATCAGTGAGTCGACTTTTTCGGCAGGGGTCCCCTACGAGCAGTACTTC. It yields the protein CAISESTFSAGVPYEQYF.